One and the same sample provided the 28 T cell receptor beta chains below, sequenced in a study of shared clonotypes between healthy human individuals. TCRdb's table, derived via immunoSEQ multiplex PCR, lists solely in-frame clones and lacks some. The sample includes some 600,000 clones, approximately 96% of them seen just once. Positive CCR7 selection of CD45RO-negative cells yielded the naive CD8 cells, and terminally differentiated effector memory CD45RA+ cells were excluded. Sequences were obtained from naive CD8+ T cells sorted from blood. The receptors were sampled from a young woman in good health.

This chain connects TRBV2 to TRBJ2-1; D uncertain. Germline lookup yields CDR1 SNHLY and CDR2 FYNNEI. CDR3 length equals 12 residues. V lost 2 bases to trimming and J lost 6 bases, with 5 bases between them. The CDR3 protein is CASSEFSNEQFF. The CDR3 DNA is TGTGCCAGCAGTGAATTTTCCAATGAGCAGTTCTTC.

For this clone: This sample also contains other DNA sequences that code for the same CDR3. This chain uses TRBV19 with TRBJ2-7; 8 nucleotides align to TRBD1. The CDR3 is made up of 13 amino acids. Germline V lookup: CDR1 LNHDA, CDR2 SQIVND (reference sequence). V lost 3 bases to trimming and J lost 7 bases; unmatched junction nucleotides: 5. The CDR3 loop reads CASSIAGGNEQYF. The DNA of the CDR3 is TGTGCCAGTAGTATTGCAGGGGGCAATGAGCAGTACTTC.

J is TRBJ1-5 and V is TRBV27, with 8 bases that match TRBD1. Germline V gene sequence: CDR1 MNHEY, CDR2 SMNVEV (reference sequence). The V and J ends lost 6 bases and 2 bases, in that order; junction bases with no gene match: 6. The CDR3 runs 15 residues. CDR3 loop: CASSSGQGGNQPQHF. For the CDR3, the DNA is TGTGCCAGCAGCTCCGGACAGGGCGGCAATCAGCCCCAGCATTTT.

The V gene is TRBV28, the J gene TRBJ2-4; the D is unclear. Germline values: CDR1 MDHEN, CDR2 SYDVKM. V was cut by 3 bases and J by 8 bases, with 14 bases left in between. The CDR3 runs 14 residues. The CDR3 reads CASSFHQLWDIQYF. CDR3 sequence (DNA): TGTGCCAGCAGTTTTCACCAATTGTGGGACATTCAGTACTTC.

The V and J genes are TRBV6-6 and TRBJ1-4, with TRBD1 matching 7 bases. This CDR3 region has 15 residues. Germline-derived CDR1 and CDR2 are MNHNY and SVGAGI (reference sequence). V was pared by 2 bases and J by 0 bases, with 0 bases of the junction left unmatched. CDR3: CASSYTGATNEKLFF. CDR3 nucleotide sequence: TGTGCCAGCAGTTACACAGGGGCAACTAATGAAAAACTGTTTTTT.

This chain links TRBV5-6 with TRBJ2-2; D is ambiguous. Looked up from germline, CDR1 is SGHDT and CDR2 is YYEEEE. V was cut by 4 bases and J by 9 bases, with 7 bases left in between. CDR3 size: 11 residues. CDR3 DNA: TGTGCCAGCAGCCTGGCGCGGGAGCTGTTTTTT. This encodes CASSLARELFF.

The chain couples TRBV4-1 to TRBJ1-5; D call uncertain. The CDR3 has 16 residues. Trimming took 0 bases from V and 3 from J, leaving 12 bases between them. Germline CDR1 is MGHRA and CDR2 is YSYEKL. This chain's CDR3 is CASSQDDRTFNQPQHF. The CDR3, as DNA: TGCGCCAGCAGCCAAGATGATCGGACCTTCAATCAGCCCCAGCATTTT.

This chain uses TRBV7-9 with TRBJ2-3; TRBD1 matches at 10 bases. J was trimmed by 2 bases and V by 4 bases; bases with no gene match: 6. CDR1 is SEHNR, CDR2 FQNEAQ, per germline (reference sequence). This CDR3 has 16 amino acids. The CDR3 nucleotides are TGTGCCAGCAGCTCCCGGGGACAGGGGAACACAGATACGCAGTATTTT. It codes for CASSSRGQGNTDTQYF.

As regards this clone: The sample has other DNA sequences that encode this CDR3 too. The chain joins TRBV7-9 to TRBJ2-7; D not certain. V lost 1 base, J lost 0 bases, and 7 bases lay in between. Germline-derived CDR1 and CDR2 are SEHNR and FQNEAQ (reference sequence). The CDR3 runs to 14 residues. CDR3 amino acids: CASSLVGDSYEQYF. The CDR3 DNA reads as TGTGCCAGCAGCTTAGTTGGAGACTCCTACGAGCAGTACTTC.

The CDR3 DNA sequence: TGTGCCGGCTCCCGAGCGGGAGAAGTTTTACGAGGGATTTACAATGAGCAGTTCTTC. Translation gives CAGSRAGEVLRGIYNEQFF. The chain couples TRBV2 to TRBJ2-1; 8 bases are a match to TRBD2. The CDR3 extends over 19 amino acids. The germline V gene has CDR1 SNHLY and CDR2 FYNNEI. J gave up 4 bases and V 11 bases, and 25 bases lay outside the gene matches.

The rearrangement joins TRBV4-1 to TRBJ2-5, with 7 bases identical to TRBD1. There are 15 residues in the CDR3. V was clipped by 0 bases and J by 5 bases; unmatched bases: 6. Germline V gene sequence: CDR1 MGHRA, CDR2 YSYEKL. The CDR3 DNA sequence: TGCGCCAGCAGCCAAGATGGGGCAGGGGGTGAGACCCAGTACTTC. Residues: CASSQDGAGGETQYF.

The chain is built from TRBV5-4 and TRBJ2-5; D is unclear. The J call may be incorrect, as the DNA end agrees better with TRBJ2-7. Germline-derived CDR1 and CDR2 are SGHNT and YYREEE (reference sequence). The CDR3 spans 13 residues. This chain's CDR3 is CASSLLGSYEQYF. The CDR3 DNA sequence: TGTGCCAGCAGCTTGCTAGGCTCCTACGAGCAGTACTTC.

This chain links TRBV27 with TRBJ2-1; D unclear. The CDR3 runs 13 residues. Germline V gene lookup returns CDR1 MNHEY and CDR2 SMNVEV (reference sequence). V dropped 6 bases and J dropped 8 bases, with 14 bases sitting between them. The CDR3 bases are TGTGCCAGCAGAATCCCCGGGTCTCATGAGCAGTTCTTC. This translates into CASRIPGSHEQFF.

The chain employs TRBV27 and TRBJ2-2, with TRBD1 as a possible D gene (6 bases). V shed 5 bases and J shed 6 bases, with 10 bases lying between them. Germline V gene data show CDR1 as MNHEY and CDR2 as SMNVEV (reference sequence). The CDR3 length is 13 residues. CDR3 bases: TGTGCCAGCAGTGTCAGACAGGCCGGGGAGCTGTTTTTT. The encoded protein is CASSVRQAGELFF.

The chain has TRBV28 and TRBJ1-6, with a tentative D call TRBD1 (5 bases). Looked up from germline, CDR1 is MDHEN and CDR2 is SYDVKM. Trimming took off 5 bases at V and 7 bases at J, with 18 bases between the two ends. The CDR3 runs 16 residues. For the CDR3, the DNA is TGTGCCAGCAGTAAAACCAGGGCGGTGGTAAATTCACCCCTCCACTTT. It is translated as CASSKTRAVVNSPLHF.

To note about this clone: The same CDR3 also results from other DNA sequences found in this sample. This rearrangement joins TRBV28 to TRBJ2-7; 7 bases match TRBD2. Germline assignment: CDR1 MDHEN and CDR2 SYDVKM. The CDR3 has 13 residues. V lost 5 bases and J lost 3; bases outside the gene matches: 4. The CDR3 nucleotides read TGTGCCAGCAGTCTCCCTAGCGGCTACGAGCAGTACTTC. It encodes CASSLPSGYEQYF. The whole variable domain, remainder taken from reference TRBV28 and TRBJ2-7, is DVKVTQSSRYLVKRTGEKVFLECVQDMDHENMFWYRQDPGLGLRLIYFSYDVKMKEKGDIPEGYSVSREKKERFSLILESASTNQTSMYLCASSLPSGYEQYFGPGTRLTVT.

This clone occurred once. Other DNA sequences from this sample encode an identical CDR3 as well. The chain joins TRBV27 to TRBJ1-1; 10 bases line up with TRBD1. CDR3 length: 14 amino acids. Germline trimming cut 4 bases from V and 4 bases from J; bases unmatched to any gene: 3. Per the germline V gene, CDR1 is MNHEY and CDR2 is SMNVEV (reference sequence). CDR3 sequence: CASSSGTGVTEAFF. CDR3 in DNA: TGTGCCAGCAGTTCCGGGACAGGGGTCACTGAAGCTTTCTTT.

The chain is built from TRBV4-2 and TRBJ2-5; 7 positions match TRBD2. The J segment lost 5 bases and the V segment lost 3 bases, leaving 6 bases of the junction unmatched. This CDR3 is 14 amino acids long. The germline V gene has CDR1 LGHNA and CDR2 YNFKEQ. The DNA for the CDR3 is TGTGCCAGCAGCCAGCGGGAGTATGGGGAGACCCAGTACTTC. As protein: CASSQREYGETQYF.

The chain couples TRBV27 to TRBJ1-5; the match to TRBD1 covers 7 bases. Germline CDR1 is MNHEY and CDR2 is SMNVEV (reference sequence). V lost 5 bases to trimming and J lost 5 bases; unmatched junction nucleotides: 9. The CDR3 consists of 15 residues. The CDR3: CASSGGGRGDQPQHF. The CDR3 nucleotides read TGTGCCAGCAGTGGGGGGGGCAGGGGGGATCAGCCCCAGCATTTT.

This clone was detected only once. V gene TRBV27 combines with J gene TRBJ2-7; weak D call: TRBD2 (5 bases). Deletions cut 9 bases from V and 6 bases from J, with 21 bases between. Germline loops: CDR1 MNHEY, CDR2 SMNVEV (reference sequence). CDR3 length equals 14 residues. The CDR3 bases are TGTGCCAGTAAAATTAGAGGGCCCGGTTTCGAGCAGTACTTC. Its translation is CASKIRGPGFEQYF.

This clone was counted only a few times. This rearrangement joins TRBV5-1 to TRBJ1-2; D is possibly TRBD1 (5 bases). Deletions cut 7 bases from V and 3 bases from J, with 10 bases between. Per germline, CDR1 SGHRS and CDR2 YFSETQ. CDR3 length: 12 amino acids. Here the CDR3 reads CASQGGHYGYTF. The CDR3 nucleotides read TGCGCCAGCCAGGGTGGGCACTATGGCTACACCTTC.

The genes are TRBV5-4 and TRBJ2-1, with TRBD2 identical over 8 bases. Losses at the gene ends were 4 bases for V and 9 bases for J; bases not matched to a gene: 21. In germline, CDR1 is SGHNT, CDR2 YYREEE (reference sequence). The CDR3 has 18 amino acids. CDR3 nucleotide sequence: TGTGCCAGCAGCGCCGCCCCTCGGACTAGCTTAATCATTGGTGAGCAGTTCTTC. Residues: CASSAAPRTSLIIGEQFF.

CDR3 region: CASAGTRFTGELFF. The CDR3 DNA sequence: TGCGCCAGCGCCGGGACTAGGTTCACCGGGGAGCTGTTTTTT. This rearrangement joins TRBV5-1 to TRBJ2-2, with TRBD2 matching over 8 bases. The junction had 6 bases not matched to a gene; V was cut back by 7 bases and J by 4 bases. This CDR3 contains 14 residues. Germline V gene sequence: CDR1 SGHRS, CDR2 YFSETQ.

The chain combines TRBV27 with TRBJ2-5; D is unresolved. Germline assignment: CDR1 MNHEY and CDR2 SMNVEV (reference sequence). Trimming took 5 bases from V and 4 from J, leaving 8 bases between them. This CDR3 is 12 amino acids long. This CDR3 is CASSHFRETQYF. The CDR3 DNA reads as TGTGCCAGCAGTCACTTTAGAGAGACCCAGTACTTC.

The V gene is TRBV12-5, the J gene TRBJ2-1; D unresolved. CDR1 and CDR2 from the germline V gene are LGHNT and FRNRAP. Trimming cost V 2 bases and J 0 bases, with 11 bases left between them. This CDR3 contains 16 residues. The CDR3 is CASGLSVASSYNEQFF. In DNA form, the CDR3 reads TGTGCTAGTGGTTTGTCGGTGGCTAGCTCCTACAATGAGCAGTTCTTC.

This chain uses TRBV19 with TRBJ2-7; TRBD1 matches at 7 bases. V gave up 6 bases and J gave up 3 bases; unmatched junction bases: 5. The length of the CDR3 is 13 residues. Per the germline V gene, CDR1 is LNHDA and CDR2 is SQIVND (reference sequence). CDR3 sequence (DNA): TGTGCCAGTAGCCGGGACAGAGTCTACGAGCAGTACTTC. Protein product: CASSRDRVYEQYF.

The CDR3 sequence: CASSPLPYADSLSDIQYF. DNA for the CDR3: TGTGCCAGCTCACCATTACCCTATGCGGACAGCCTGTCGGACATTCAGTACTTC. The chain carries TRBV18 and TRBJ2-4; D perhaps matches TRBD1 (6 bases). V dropped 2 bases and J dropped 8 bases, with 25 bases sitting between them. CDR3 length equals 18 residues. Germline V lookup: CDR1 KGHSH, CDR2 LQKENI.

This chain links TRBV27 with TRBJ2-2; no firm D call. V lost 3 bases and J lost 4, with 3 bases in between. The germline V gene encodes CDR1 MNHEY and CDR2 SMNVEV (reference sequence). This CDR3 is 12 amino acids long. The CDR3 sequence is CASSFATGELFF. CDR3 coding DNA: TGTGCCAGCAGTTTCGCCACCGGGGAGCTGTTTTTT.